These T cell receptor beta chains were read from a single sample in a study of OX40 agonist ivuxolimab in advanced cancers. TCRdb's copy holds only in-frame clones and misses some; the assay was immunoSEQ multiplex PCR. Here the sample spans approximately 71,000 clones, roughly 84% being singletons. The source material was CD4+ or CD8+ T cells sorted from blood, sampled in a trial of the OX40 agonist ivuxolimab. The receptors here all came from an adult with an advanced solid tumor such as melanoma, head and neck, liver or kidney cancer. Each CDR3 is given with its conserved first and last residue. The order of the fields is CDR3 DNA, CDR3 protein, V gene, D gene, clone size, J gene. The D gene is left open where the match is weak. Clone sizes are given selectively: once, few, many, or a class where the clone is expanded.

CDR3 DNA: TGTGCCAGCAGCCTAGGCGAGGGTGAGCAGTTCTTC
CDR3 protein: CASSLGEGEQFF
V gene: TRBV7-3
D gene: .
clone size: .
J gene: TRBJ2-1

CDR3 DNA: TGCGCCAGCAGCTTAATCGGGACGGTTGGTTCGGAACTGTTTTTT
CDR3 protein: CASSLIGTVGSELFF
V gene: TRBV5-1
D gene: .
clone size: few
J gene: TRBJ1-4

CDR3 DNA: TGTGCCAGCAGTTCGCGCCTAGCGGGGGGGCTTAATGAGCAGTTCTTC
CDR3 protein: CASSSRLAGGLNEQFF
V gene: TRBV6-5
D gene: TRBD2
clone size: .
J gene: TRBJ2-1

CDR3 DNA: TGTGCCAGCTCCCGCGAGGTGCGGACTGGGGCCAACGTCCTGACTTTC
CDR3 protein: CASSREVRTGANVLTF
V gene: TRBV18
D gene: .
clone size: .
J gene: TRBJ2-6

CDR3 DNA: TGCGCCAGCCGCACGACTGGCAGAAGCACAGATACGCAGTATTTT
CDR3 protein: CASRTTGRSTDTQYF
V gene: TRBV5-1
D gene: .
clone size: once
J gene: TRBJ2-3

CDR3 DNA: TGTGCCAGTAGTACGCAAAGGGAAACTGAAGCTTTCTTT
CDR3 protein: CASSTQRETEAFF
V gene: TRBV19
D gene: .
clone size: few
J gene: TRBJ1-1

CDR3 DNA: TGTGCCAGCAGTCCCGGATCCACAGATACGCAGTATTTT
CDR3 protein: CASSPGSTDTQYF
V gene: TRBV28
D gene: .
clone size: .
J gene: TRBJ2-3

CDR3 DNA: TGTGCCAGCAGCCAAGCAGCCCACGCTAGCTCCTACGAGCAGTACTTC
CDR3 protein: CASSQAAHASSYEQYF
V gene: TRBV7-2
D gene: .
clone size: .
J gene: TRBJ2-7

CDR3 DNA: TGTGCCAGCAGGGGGGAGGGTTACGGAAACACCATATATTTT
CDR3 protein: CASRGEGYGNTIYF
V gene: TRBV2
D gene: .
clone size: medium-sized
J gene: TRBJ1-3

CDR3 DNA: TGTGCCAGCAGTTTAACGGGAGGGTCCTACAATGAGCAGTTCTTC
CDR3 protein: CASSLTGGSYNEQFF
V gene: TRBV28
D gene: TRBD2
clone size: .
J gene: TRBJ2-1

CDR3 DNA: TGCGCCAGCAGCCCCCGGGGTAGCGGGCGTTTCAATGAGCAGTTCTTC
CDR3 protein: CASSPRGSGRFNEQFF
V gene: TRBV5-1
D gene: TRBD2
clone size: .
J gene: TRBJ2-1

CDR3 DNA: TGTGCCAGCAGCAGACTAGCGGGGACTTACAATGAGCAGTTCTTC
CDR3 protein: CASSRLAGTYNEQFF
V gene: TRBV6-6
D gene: TRBD2
clone size: .
J gene: TRBJ2-1

CDR3 DNA: TGTGCCAGCTCACCCCCGCCCGGTGGGGGGACCTACAATGAGCAGTTCTTC
CDR3 protein: CASSPPPGGGTYNEQFF
V gene: TRBV18
D gene: .
clone size: .
J gene: TRBJ2-1

CDR3 DNA: TGCGCCAGCAGCCGCCAGGGCACCTACGAGCAGTACTTC
CDR3 protein: CASSRQGTYEQYF
V gene: TRBV4-3
D gene: .
clone size: .
J gene: TRBJ2-7

CDR3 DNA: TGTGCCAGCAGCGTAACGGATAGCACAGATACGCAGTATTTT
CDR3 protein: CASSVTDSTDTQYF
V gene: TRBV9
D gene: .
clone size: few
J gene: TRBJ2-3

CDR3 DNA: TGCGCCAGCAGCTTGGTGGCTGACTCCTACGAGCAGTACTTC
CDR3 protein: CASSLVADSYEQYF
V gene: TRBV5-1
D gene: .
clone size: .
J gene: TRBJ2-7

CDR3 DNA: TGTGCCAGCAGCTTAGGCAGGGGTCCTAGCCAAGAGACCCAGTACTTC
CDR3 protein: CASSLGRGPSQETQYF
V gene: TRBV7-8
D gene: .
clone size: .
J gene: TRBJ2-5

CDR3 DNA: TGTGCCAGCAGCCTTCGACTAGCGGGCCAAGGAACAGATACGCAGTATTTT
CDR3 protein: CASSLRLAGQGTDTQYF
V gene: TRBV7-6
D gene: TRBD2
clone size: .
J gene: TRBJ2-3

CDR3 DNA: TGTGCCAGCAGCTTCGGACAGAGGAATCAGCCCCAGCATTTT
CDR3 protein: CASSFGQRNQPQHF
V gene: TRBV7-9
D gene: .
clone size: few
J gene: TRBJ1-5

CDR3 DNA: TGTGCCAGCAGTCTGGACAGGTCTAACTATGGCTACACCTTC
CDR3 protein: CASSLDRSNYGYTF
V gene: TRBV27
D gene: TRBD1
clone size: .
J gene: TRBJ1-2

CDR3 DNA: TGTGCCTGGAGTACCAAGGGGACAGCTAGAAACACTGAAGCTTTCTTT
CDR3 protein: CAWSTKGTARNTEAFF
V gene: TRBV30
D gene: TRBD1
clone size: .
J gene: TRBJ1-1

CDR3 DNA: TGTGCCAGCTCACCAGACGGGCTTGTGGTAGCGAATGAGCAGTTCTTC
CDR3 protein: CASSPDGLVVANEQFF
V gene: TRBV18
D gene: .
clone size: .
J gene: TRBJ2-1

CDR3 DNA: TGCGCCAGCAGCCTTGTGGGGGCCAACGTCCTGACTTTC
CDR3 protein: CASSLVGANVLTF
V gene: TRBV5-1
D gene: .
clone size: .
J gene: TRBJ2-6

CDR3 DNA: TGTGCCAGCAGTGAAGCGGGACGAAGCGGATTAGCTAACTATGGCTACACCTTC
CDR3 protein: CASSEAGRSGLANYGYTF
V gene: TRBV6-1
D gene: .
clone size: .
J gene: TRBJ1-2

CDR3 DNA: TGTGCCAGCAGCCCCGGGACCTATAATGAAAAACTGTTTTTT
CDR3 protein: CASSPGTYNEKLFF
V gene: TRBV7-9
D gene: .
clone size: .
J gene: TRBJ1-4

CDR3 DNA: TGTGCCAGCACGGAGGGGGCTGCCGGGGAGCTGTTTTTT
CDR3 protein: CASTEGAAGELFF
V gene: TRBV2
D gene: .
clone size: .
J gene: TRBJ2-2

CDR3 DNA: TGTGCCAGCAGTAGTTCGACAGGGATGAACACTGAAGCTTTCTTT
CDR3 protein: CASSSSTGMNTEAFF
V gene: TRBV6-1
D gene: TRBD1
clone size: .
J gene: TRBJ1-1

CDR3 DNA: TGTGCCAGCTCACGGGGGACATCGACAGGGAACTACGAGCAGTACTTC
CDR3 protein: CASSRGTSTGNYEQYF
V gene: TRBV18
D gene: TRBD1
clone size: .
J gene: TRBJ2-7

CDR3 DNA: TGTGCTAGTGGCCCTGCTGAAGCCACAGATACGCAGTATTTT
CDR3 protein: CASGPAEATDTQYF
V gene: TRBV12-5
D gene: .
clone size: .
J gene: TRBJ2-3

CDR3 DNA: TGTGCCAGCTCACCAACTATGGGGTCCAAACAAGAGACCCAGTACTTC
CDR3 protein: CASSPTMGSKQETQYF
V gene: TRBV18
D gene: .
clone size: .
J gene: TRBJ2-5

CDR3 DNA: TGTGCCAGCAGTGTACGCCGCGGGGGCCCGGATACGCAGTATTTT
CDR3 protein: CASSVRRGGPDTQYF
V gene: TRBV27
D gene: .
clone size: .
J gene: TRBJ2-3

CDR3 DNA: TGTGCCAGCAGAAGGGGGACGGAGGCCTCCTACAATGAGCAGTTCTTC
CDR3 protein: CASRRGTEASYNEQFF
V gene: TRBV7-8
D gene: .
clone size: .
J gene: TRBJ2-1

CDR3 DNA: TGTGCCAGCAGTTCCCTCCGGAAGGAACAAAAAGAAGAAAAACTGTTTTTT
CDR3 protein: CASSSLRKEQKEEKLFF
V gene: TRBV28
D gene: .
clone size: .
J gene: TRBJ1-4

CDR3 DNA: TGTGCCAGCAGCGTAGGGGGTAGAGATTCACCCCTCCACTTT
CDR3 protein: CASSVGGRDSPLHF
V gene: TRBV9
D gene: .
clone size: .
J gene: TRBJ1-6

CDR3 DNA: TGTGCCAGCAGCCATATAGCGGGGGCGGGCAATGAGCAGTTCTTC
CDR3 protein: CASSHIAGAGNEQFF
V gene: TRBV4-2
D gene: TRBD2
clone size: .
J gene: TRBJ2-1

CDR3 DNA: TGTGCCAGCAGCCAAGATCTCAGGGCGGCGAACACTGAAGCTTTCTTT
CDR3 protein: CASSQDLRAANTEAFF
V gene: TRBV14
D gene: .
clone size: once
J gene: TRBJ1-1

CDR3 DNA: TGCGCCAGCAGCTTGGGGGGAGTTTCCTACGAGCAGTACTTC
CDR3 protein: CASSLGGVSYEQYF
V gene: TRBV5-1
D gene: .
clone size: .
J gene: TRBJ2-7

CDR3 DNA: TGTGCCAGCAGTTCGAGGCTACATCCTGGAACACCCCTCCACTTT
CDR3 protein: CASSSRLHPGTPLHF
V gene: TRBV28
D gene: .
clone size: .
J gene: TRBJ1-6

CDR3 DNA: TGTGCCAGCAAAAGGCTAGCGGGGGGGCCCTACAATGAGCAGTTCTTC
CDR3 protein: CASKRLAGGPYNEQFF
V gene: TRBV5-5
D gene: TRBD2
clone size: .
J gene: TRBJ2-1

CDR3 DNA: TGTGCCAGCAGCCAACGACTAGCGGGAGTTGACGAGCAGTACTTC
CDR3 protein: CASSQRLAGVDEQYF
V gene: TRBV11-2
D gene: TRBD2
clone size: .
J gene: TRBJ2-7

CDR3 DNA: TGTGCCAGCAGCGTAGCCCCTGGGACAGGGAGTATCGCCTATGGCTACACCTTC
CDR3 protein: CASSVAPGTGSIAYGYTF
V gene: TRBV9
D gene: TRBD1
clone size: .
J gene: TRBJ1-2

CDR3 DNA: TGTGCCAGCTCACCCGGGACAGCGATCGCAGATACGCAGTATTTT
CDR3 protein: CASSPGTAIADTQYF
V gene: TRBV6-1
D gene: TRBD1
clone size: once
J gene: TRBJ2-3

CDR3 DNA: TGTGCCAGCACGGGACAGGGGATTTATAATTCACCCCTCCACTTT
CDR3 protein: CASTGQGIYNSPLHF
V gene: TRBV2
D gene: TRBD1
clone size: .
J gene: TRBJ1-6

CDR3 DNA: TGTGCCAGCAGCGTAGTATCATCCGCGGGGGCCTTTAACAATGAGCAGTTCTTC
CDR3 protein: CASSVVSSAGAFNNEQFF
V gene: TRBV9
D gene: .
clone size: .
J gene: TRBJ2-1

CDR3 DNA: TGTGCCAGCATTGCCGGCCCAATACAGGGGGCGCAGACAGATACGCAGTATTTT
CDR3 protein: CASIAGPIQGAQTDTQYF
V gene: TRBV27
D gene: TRBD1
clone size: .
J gene: TRBJ2-3

CDR3 DNA: TGTGCCAGCAGCAAACGCTCAACTAATGAAAAACTGTTTTTT
CDR3 protein: CASSKRSTNEKLFF
V gene: TRBV7-6
D gene: .
clone size: .
J gene: TRBJ1-4

CDR3 DNA: TGCGCCAGCAGCCGGTCAGGTATGAACACTGAAGCTTTCTTT
CDR3 protein: CASSRSGMNTEAFF
V gene: TRBV5-1
D gene: .
clone size: .
J gene: TRBJ1-1

CDR3 DNA: TGTGCCAGCTCCCCAGGTATAGCAGGGGGCTCTTACAATGAGCAGTTCTTC
CDR3 protein: CASSPGIAGGSYNEQFF
V gene: TRBV18
D gene: TRBD1
clone size: .
J gene: TRBJ2-1

CDR3 DNA: TGCGCCAGCAGCCAAGATGCGGGCAACCCTAGCTCTGGGGCCAACGTCCTGACTTTC
CDR3 protein: CASSQDAGNPSSGANVLTF
V gene: TRBV4-3
D gene: .
clone size: .
J gene: TRBJ2-6

CDR3 DNA: TGCGCCAGCAGCTTGTCGGGAACTAATGAAAAACTGTTTTTT
CDR3 protein: CASSLSGTNEKLFF
V gene: TRBV5-1
D gene: .
clone size: .
J gene: TRBJ1-4

CDR3 DNA: TGCGCCAGCAGCTTGGCGGGTAGCACCCCCCAGTTCTCCTACAATGAGCAGTTCTTC
CDR3 protein: CASSLAGSTPQFSYNEQFF
V gene: TRBV5-1
D gene: .
clone size: .
J gene: TRBJ2-1

CDR3 DNA: TGTGCCAGTAGGGTTGACAGACAAGAGACCCAGTACTTC
CDR3 protein: CASRVDRQETQYF
V gene: TRBV19
D gene: .
clone size: .
J gene: TRBJ2-5

CDR3 DNA: TGCGCCAGCAGCTTTGGTGCCCCGGGACAGGGTAACACCGGGGAGCTGTTTTTT
CDR3 protein: CASSFGAPGQGNTGELFF
V gene: TRBV5-1
D gene: TRBD1
clone size: .
J gene: TRBJ2-2

CDR3 DNA: TGTGCCAGCAGTGCCGGGACAGGGGGGGAAAAACTGTTTTTT
CDR3 protein: CASSAGTGGEKLFF
V gene: TRBV2
D gene: TRBD1
clone size: .
J gene: TRBJ1-4

CDR3 DNA: TGTGCCAGCAGCTCGACTAGTTTGGTGTTCTTC
CDR3 protein: CASSSTSLVFF
V gene: TRBV6-1
D gene: .
clone size: .
J gene: TRBJ2-1

CDR3 DNA: TGTGCCAGCAGTGTCGACAGGGCCCACGAGACCCAGTACTTC
CDR3 protein: CASSVDRAHETQYF
V gene: TRBV6-1
D gene: TRBD1
clone size: .
J gene: TRBJ2-5

CDR3 DNA: TGTGCCATCAGGGGAACCGGGACAGTGGCCTACGAGCAGTACTTC
CDR3 protein: CAIRGTGTVAYEQYF
V gene: TRBV10-3
D gene: TRBD1
clone size: .
J gene: TRBJ2-7

CDR3 DNA: TGCGCCAGCAGAAACATCCGGGACAGGGGCGAAAAACTGTTTTTT
CDR3 protein: CASRNIRDRGEKLFF
V gene: TRBV4-1
D gene: TRBD1
clone size: .
J gene: TRBJ1-4

CDR3 DNA: TGTGCCAGCAGTTTTGACAGGGTAGCCACTGAAGCTTTCTTT
CDR3 protein: CASSFDRVATEAFF
V gene: TRBV27
D gene: TRBD1
clone size: .
J gene: TRBJ1-1